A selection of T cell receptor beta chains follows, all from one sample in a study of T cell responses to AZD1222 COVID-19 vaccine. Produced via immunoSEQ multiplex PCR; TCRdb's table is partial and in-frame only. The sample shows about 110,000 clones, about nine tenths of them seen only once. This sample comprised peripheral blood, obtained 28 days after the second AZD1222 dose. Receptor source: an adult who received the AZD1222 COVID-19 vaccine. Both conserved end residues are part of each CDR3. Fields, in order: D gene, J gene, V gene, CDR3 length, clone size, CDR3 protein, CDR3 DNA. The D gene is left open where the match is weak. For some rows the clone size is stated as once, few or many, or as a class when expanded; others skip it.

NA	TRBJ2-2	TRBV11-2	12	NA	CASSIEAGELFF	TGTGCCAGCAGTATAGAAGCCGGGGAGCTGTTTTTT
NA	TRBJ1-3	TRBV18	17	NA	CASSLTPQGQAGNTIYF	TGTGCCAGCTCACTCACCCCTCAGGGGCAGGCTGGAAACACCATATATTTT
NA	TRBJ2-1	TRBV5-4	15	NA	CASSSGSPSYNEQFF	TGTGCCAGCAGCTCGGGAAGCCCTTCCTACAATGAGCAGTTCTTC
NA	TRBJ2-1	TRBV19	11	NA	CASKKTGEQFF	TGTGCCAGTAAGAAGACAGGTGAGCAGTTCTTC
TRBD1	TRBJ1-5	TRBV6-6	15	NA	CASGRDRDFNQPQHF	TGTGCCAGCGGCCGGGACAGGGATTTCAATCAGCCCCAGCATTTT
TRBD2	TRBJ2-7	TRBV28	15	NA	CASSLHPGTSGVQYF	TGTGCCAGCAGTTTACATCCCGGGACTAGCGGAGTGCAGTACTTC
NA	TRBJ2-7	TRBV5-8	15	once	CASSLGGAALARQYF	TGTGCCAGCAGCTTGGGGGGGGCTGCTCTAGCTCGGCAGTACTTC
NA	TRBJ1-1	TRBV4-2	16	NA	CASSQVSAPMNTEAFF	TGTGCCAGCAGCCAAGTGTCGGCCCCGATGAACACTGAAGCTTTCTTT
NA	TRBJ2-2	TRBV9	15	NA	CASSVEGKDAGELFF	TGTGCCAGCAGCGTAGAAGGGAAGGATGCCGGGGAGCTGTTTTTT
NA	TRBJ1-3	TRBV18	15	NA	CASSPYLASGNTIYF	TGTGCCAGCTCACCGTACTTGGCGTCTGGAAACACCATATATTTT
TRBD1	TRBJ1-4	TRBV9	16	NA	CASSVGGGRTNEKLFF	TGTGCCAGCAGCGTAGGAGGGGGCAGGACGAATGAAAAACTGTTTTTT
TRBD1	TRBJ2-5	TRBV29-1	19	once	CSVDRSGTGDARLARAQYF	TGCAGCGTTGATAGGTCGGGGACAGGGGATGCTCGGTTAGCTCGGGCCCAGTACTTC
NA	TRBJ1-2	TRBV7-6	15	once	CASSPRRGMNYGYTF	TGTGCCAGCAGCCCAAGGCGGGGAATGAACTATGGCTACACCTTC
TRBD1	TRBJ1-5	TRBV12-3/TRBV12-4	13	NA	CASSGQEGQPQHF	TGTGCCAGCAGTGGACAGGAAGGTCAGCCCCAGCATTTT
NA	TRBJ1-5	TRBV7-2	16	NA	CASSLVGAGGNQPQHF	TGTGCCAGCAGCTTAGTTGGGGCAGGGGGCAATCAGCCCCAGCATTTT
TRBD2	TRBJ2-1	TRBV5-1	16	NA	CASSLERGGSYNEQFF	TGCGCCAGCAGCTTGGAGCGGGGAGGGTCCTACAATGAGCAGTTCTTC
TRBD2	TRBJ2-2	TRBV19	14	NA	CASSIKSGAGELFF	TGTGCCAGTAGTATCAAAAGCGGGGCCGGGGAGCTGTTTTTT
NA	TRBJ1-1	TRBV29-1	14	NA	CSAGPGQRGTEAFF	TGCAGCGCCGGACCAGGACAGAGGGGGACTGAAGCTTTCTTT
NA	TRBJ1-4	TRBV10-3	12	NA	CAISGLYEKLFF	TGTGCCATCAGTGGTTTGTATGAAAAACTGTTTTTT
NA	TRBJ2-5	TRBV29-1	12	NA	CSVDEGRETQYF	TGCAGCGTTGATGAAGGGCGAGAGACCCAGTACTTC
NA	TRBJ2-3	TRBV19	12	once	CASSPQTDTQYF	TGTGCCAGTAGTCCCCAGACAGATACGCAGTATTTT
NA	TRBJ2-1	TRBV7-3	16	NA	CASSLMVSGPLGEQFF	TGTGCCAGCAGCTTAATGGTCTCAGGGCCACTGGGTGAGCAGTTCTTC
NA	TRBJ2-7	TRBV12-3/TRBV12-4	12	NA	CASSLLGLEQYF	TGTGCCAGCAGTTTGTTGGGGTTAGAGCAGTACTTC
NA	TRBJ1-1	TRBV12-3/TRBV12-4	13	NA	CASSKTQNTEAFF	TGTGCCAGCAGCAAGACTCAGAACACTGAAGCTTTCTTT
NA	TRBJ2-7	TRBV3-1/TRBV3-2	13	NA	CASSPELSSEQYF	TGTGCCAGCAGTCCGGAGTTGAGTTCCGAGCAGTACTTC
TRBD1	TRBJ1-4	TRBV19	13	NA	CATSRGQVEKLFF	TGTGCCACCTCGAGGGGGCAGGTTGAAAAACTGTTTTTT
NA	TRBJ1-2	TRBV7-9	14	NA	CASSTEGRGYGYTF	TGTGCCAGCAGCACCGAGGGTCGCGGCTATGGCTACACCTTC
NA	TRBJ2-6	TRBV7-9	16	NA	CASSLELGTGANVLTF	TGTGCCAGCAGCTTAGAGCTTGGTACTGGGGCCAACGTCCTGACTTTC
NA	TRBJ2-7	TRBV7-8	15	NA	CASSLGRANSYEQYF	TGTGCCAGCAGCTTAGGCCGGGCCAACTCCTACGAGCAGTACTTC
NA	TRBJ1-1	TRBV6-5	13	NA	CASRPRVNTEAFF	TGTGCCAGCAGGCCAAGGGTCAACACTGAAGCTTTCTTT
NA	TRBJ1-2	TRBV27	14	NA	CASSSREGPFGYTF	TGTGCCAGCAGTTCCAGGGAGGGACCGTTTGGCTACACCTTC
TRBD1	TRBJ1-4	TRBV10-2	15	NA	CASSDTGTGGEKLFF	TGCGCCAGCAGTGACACCGGGACAGGGGGAGAAAAACTGTTTTTT
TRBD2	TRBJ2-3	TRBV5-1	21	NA	CASSSTPTTSGRRGGTDTQYF	TGCGCCAGCAGCTCCACCCCGACAACTAGCGGGAGAAGAGGTGGCACAGATACGCAGTATTTT
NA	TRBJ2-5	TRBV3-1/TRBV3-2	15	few	CASSRGTGDQETQYF	TGTGCCAGCAGCCGGGGAACAGGAGACCAAGAGACCCAGTACTTC
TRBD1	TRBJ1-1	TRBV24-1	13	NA	CATQGESGTEAFF	TGTGCCACCCAGGGGGAATCAGGCACTGAAGCTTTCTTT
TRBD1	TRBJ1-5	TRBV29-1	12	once	CSVRQGSQPQHF	TGCAGCGTTCGACAGGGGTCTCAGCCCCAGCATTTT
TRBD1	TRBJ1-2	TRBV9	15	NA	CASSAEGRGLYGYTF	TGTGCCAGCAGCGCGGAGGGCAGGGGGCTCTATGGCTACACCTTC
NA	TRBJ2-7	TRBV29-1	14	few	CSVVDNSRSYEQYF	TGCAGCGTTGTAGACAATTCGAGGTCCTACGAGCAGTACTTC
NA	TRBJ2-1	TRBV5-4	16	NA	CASSLRMVRSVNEQFF	TGTGCCAGCAGCTTACGTATGGTAAGATCCGTCAATGAGCAGTTCTTC
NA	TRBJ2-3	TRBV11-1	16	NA	CASSSPGSRRTDTQYF	TGTGCCAGCAGCTCGCCAGGGAGTCGGCGCACAGATACGCAGTATTTT
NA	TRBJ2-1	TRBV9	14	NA	CASSVSQTHNEQFF	TGTGCCAGCAGCGTATCCCAAACACACAATGAGCAGTTCTTC
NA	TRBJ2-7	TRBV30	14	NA	CAWSPPRGTYEQYF	TGTGCCTGGAGTCCCCCCAGGGGTACCTACGAGCAGTACTTC
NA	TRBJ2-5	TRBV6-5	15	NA	CASSKWTALGETQYF	TGTGCCAGCAGTAAATGGACAGCCCTAGGAGAGACCCAGTACTTC
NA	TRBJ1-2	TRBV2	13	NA	CASSLRSLYGYTF	TGTGCCAGCAGTTTGAGGTCCCTCTATGGCTACACCTTC
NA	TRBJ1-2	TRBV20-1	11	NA	CSARLADGYTF	TGCAGTGCTAGATTGGCTGATGGCTACACCTTC
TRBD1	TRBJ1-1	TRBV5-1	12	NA	CASSGQGAEAFF	TGCGCCAGCAGCGGACAGGGGGCCGAAGCTTTCTTT